The sample holds a few counts of the clone carrying this T cell receptor beta chain. Its antigen remains unknown. From germline, CDR1 is WNHNN and CDR2 SYGVQD (reference sequence). Trimming cost V 2 bases and J 3 bases, with 13 bases left between them. CDR3 length: 16 residues. Generated by immunoSEQ multiplex PCR, the TCRdb table keeps only in-frame clones and is missing some. The sample includes tens of thousands of clones, roughly 80% seen only once; the top ten take 2.8%. This sample is part of a study of OX40 agonist ivuxolimab in advanced cancers. Study in general: Six ivuxolimab dose levels, 0.01 to 10 mg/kg, were given intravenously every 2 weeks. Hepatocellular carcinoma, melanoma, renal cell or head and neck cancer occurred in dose-escalation patients.

Findings and caveats of the study: CD4+ and CD8+ blood T cells expanded clonally by week 6 at 0.1 to 3.0 mg/kg.

The clonotype comes from an adult with an advanced solid tumor such as melanoma, head and neck, liver or kidney cancer. The chain carries TRBV10-1 and TRBJ2-2; no firm D call. Sequencing was performed on CD4+ or CD8+ T cells sorted from blood, taken in a trial of the OX40 agonist ivuxolimab. CDR3 DNA: TGCGCCAGCAGTGAGGGAGCGAATGGGGACACCGGGGAGCTGTTTTTT. It specifies CASSEGANGDTGELFF.